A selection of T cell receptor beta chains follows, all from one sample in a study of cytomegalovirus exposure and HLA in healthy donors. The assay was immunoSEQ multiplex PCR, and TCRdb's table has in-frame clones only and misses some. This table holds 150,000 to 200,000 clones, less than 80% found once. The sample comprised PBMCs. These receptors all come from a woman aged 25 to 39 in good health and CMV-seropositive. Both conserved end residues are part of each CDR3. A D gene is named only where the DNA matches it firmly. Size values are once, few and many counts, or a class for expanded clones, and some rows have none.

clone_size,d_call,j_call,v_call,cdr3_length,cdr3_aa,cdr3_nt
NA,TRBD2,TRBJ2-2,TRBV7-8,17,CASRRRAGGNRNGELFF,TGTGCCAGTCGCCGGAGGGCGGGGGGGAATAGGAACGGGGAGCTGTTTTTT
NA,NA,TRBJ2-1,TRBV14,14,CASSPRDSNNEQFF,TGTGCCAGCAGCCCCCGGGACTCCAACAATGAGCAGTTCTTC
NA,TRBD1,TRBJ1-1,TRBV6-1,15,CASSDTGTGRTEAFF,TGTGCCAGCAGCGACACCGGGACAGGGAGGACTGAAGCTTTCTTT
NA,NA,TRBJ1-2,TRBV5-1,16,CASSLPRDTPNYGYTF,TGCGCCAGCAGCCTCCCCCGGGACACCCCTAACTATGGCTACACCTTC
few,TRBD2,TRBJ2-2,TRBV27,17,CASSPEGLAGYTGELFF,TGTGCCAGCAGTCCGGAGGGACTAGCGGGATATACCGGGGAGCTGTTTTTT
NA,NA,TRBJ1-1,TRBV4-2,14,CASSQGALNTEAFF,TGTGCCAGCAGCCAAGGGGCCTTGAACACTGAAGCTTTCTTT
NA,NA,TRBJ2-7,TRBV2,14,CASSTDPTGYEQYF,TGTGCCAGCAGCACCGACCCGACAGGCTACGAGCAGTACTTC
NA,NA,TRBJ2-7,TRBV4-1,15,CASSQGRVSRGEQYF,TGCGCCAGCAGCCAAGGTCGGGTTAGTAGGGGCGAGCAGTACTTC
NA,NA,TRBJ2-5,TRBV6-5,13,CASSYLRRETQYF,TGTGCCAGCAGTTACTTGAGGCGAGAGACCCAGTACTTC
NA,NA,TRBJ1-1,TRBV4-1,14,CASSPVGRNTEAFF,TGCGCCAGCAGCCCTGTCGGGAGGAACACTGAAGCTTTCTTT
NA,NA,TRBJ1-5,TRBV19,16,CASSRDTGWGNQPQHF,TGTGCCAGTAGTAGAGACACAGGGTGGGGCAATCAGCCCCAGCATTTT
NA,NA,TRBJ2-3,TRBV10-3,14,CAISDSTGTDTQYF,TGTGCCATCAGTGATTCGACAGGCACAGATACGCAGTATTTT
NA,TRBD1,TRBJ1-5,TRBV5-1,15,CASSLGDLQGQPQHF,TGCGCCAGCAGCTTGGGGGATTTACAGGGGCAGCCCCAGCATTTT
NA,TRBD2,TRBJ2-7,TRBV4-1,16,CASSQLSSGGASEQYF,TGCGCCAGCAGCCAGCTATCTAGCGGGGGGGCAAGCGAGCAGTACTTC
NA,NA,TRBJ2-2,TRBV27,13,CASSLTGTGELFF,TGTGCCAGCAGTTTAACGGGGACCGGGGAGCTGTTTTTT
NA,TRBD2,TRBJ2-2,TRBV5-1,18,CASSQTSGGFANTGELFF,TGCGCCAGCAGCCAGACTAGCGGGGGGTTCGCGAACACCGGGGAGCTGTTTTTT
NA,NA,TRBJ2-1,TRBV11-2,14,CASSWQGNDGEQFF,TGTGCCAGCAGCTGGCAGGGTAATGATGGTGAGCAGTTCTTC
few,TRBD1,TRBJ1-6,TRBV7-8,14,CASSQDRDNSPLHF,TGTGCCAGCAGCCAAGACAGGGACAATTCACCCCTCCACTTT
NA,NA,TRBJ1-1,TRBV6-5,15,CASSYSSTGDTEAFF,TGTGCCAGCAGTTATTCAAGCACGGGAGACACTGAAGCTTTCTTT
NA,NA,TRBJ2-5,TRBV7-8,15,CASSLETGIQETQYF,TGTGCCAGCAGCTTAGAGACGGGGATCCAAGAGACCCAGTACTTC
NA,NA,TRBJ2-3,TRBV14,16,CASSPNLRNRTDTQYF,TGTGCCAGCAGCCCTAATTTGCGGAACCGCACAGATACGCAGTATTTT
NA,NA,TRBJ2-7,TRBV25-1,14,CASSSPGDAYEQYF,TGTGCCAGTTCTTCCCCAGGGGACGCCTACGAGCAGTACTTC
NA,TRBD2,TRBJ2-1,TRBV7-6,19,CASSPPTSGGAVNYNEQFF,TGTGCCAGCAGCCCTCCGACTAGCGGGGGGGCTGTTAATTACAATGAGCAGTTCTTC
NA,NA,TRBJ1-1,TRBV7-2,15,CASRRQVGINTEAFF,TGTGCCAGCAGGCGCCAGGTCGGGATCAACACTGAAGCTTTCTTT
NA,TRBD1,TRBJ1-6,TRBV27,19,CASSPSPLEGASYNSPLHF,TGTGCCAGCAGTCCTTCACCCCTGGAGGGGGCATCCTATAATTCACCCCTCCACTTT
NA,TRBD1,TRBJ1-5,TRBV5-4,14,CASSLQGAVQPQHF,TGTGCCAGCAGCTTGCAGGGGGCTGTACAGCCCCAGCATTTT
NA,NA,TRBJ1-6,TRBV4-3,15,CASSQERQVNSPLHF,TGCGCCAGCAGCCAAGAAAGACAGGTTAATTCACCCCTCCACTTT
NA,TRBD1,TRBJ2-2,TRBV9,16,CASSGGTGKFVGELFF,TGTGCCAGCAGCGGCGGGACAGGGAAGTTTGTCGGGGAGCTGTTTTTT
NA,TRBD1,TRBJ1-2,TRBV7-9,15,CASSLVAGQGDGYTF,TGTGCCAGCAGCTTAGTGGCTGGACAGGGGGATGGCTACACCTTC
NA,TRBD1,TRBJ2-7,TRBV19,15,CASSEQGAANYEQYF,TGTGCCAGTAGTGAACAGGGGGCAGCTAACTACGAGCAGTACTTC
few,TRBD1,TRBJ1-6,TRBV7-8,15,CASSTQGAWNSPLHF,TGTGCCAGCAGCACACAGGGGGCATGGAATTCACCCCTCCACTTT
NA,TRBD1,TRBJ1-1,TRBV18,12,CASSPRQGEAFF,TGTGCCAGCTCACCACGACAGGGTGAAGCTTTCTTT
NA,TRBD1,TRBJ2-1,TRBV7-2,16,CASSLGFARGQGEQFF,TGTGCCAGCAGCTTAGGGTTTGCCAGGGGGCAGGGTGAGCAGTTCTTC
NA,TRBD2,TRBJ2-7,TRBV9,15,CASSPWTSGGYEQYF,TGTGCCAGCAGCCCTTGGACTAGCGGGGGATACGAGCAGTACTTC
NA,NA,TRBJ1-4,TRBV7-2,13,CASSLYAREKLFF,TGTGCCAGCAGCTTATATGCGAGGGAAAAACTGTTTTTT
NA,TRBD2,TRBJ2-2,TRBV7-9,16,CASSPGTSGETGELFF,TGTGCCAGCAGCCCCGGGACTAGCGGAGAAACCGGGGAGCTGTTTTTT
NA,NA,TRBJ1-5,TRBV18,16,CASSPRRETSNQPQHF,TGTGCCAGCTCACCTCGCCGGGAAACTAGCAATCAGCCCCAGCATTTT
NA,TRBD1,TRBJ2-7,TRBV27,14,CASMDGTDTDEQYF,TGTGCCAGCATGGATGGGACAGATACAGACGAGCAGTACTTC
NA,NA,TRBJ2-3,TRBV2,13,CASSESVTDTQYF,TGTGCCAGCAGTGAAAGCGTGACAGATACGCAGTATTTT
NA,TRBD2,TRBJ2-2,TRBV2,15,CASSLAGGVTGELFF,TGTGCCAGCAGCCTAGCGGGGGGGGTCACCGGGGAGCTGTTTTTT
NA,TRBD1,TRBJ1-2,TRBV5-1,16,CASSLLGSVTGVGYTF,TGCGCCAGCAGCTTGTTAGGCTCTGTCACAGGGGTTGGCTACACCTTC
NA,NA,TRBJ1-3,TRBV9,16,CASSVGSQGAGNTIYF,TGTGCCAGCAGCGTAGGGTCGCAGGGTGCAGGAAACACCATATATTTT
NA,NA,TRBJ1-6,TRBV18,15,CASSPAEATNSPLHF,TGTGCCAGCTCACCAGCAGAAGCGACCAATTCACCCCTCCACTTT
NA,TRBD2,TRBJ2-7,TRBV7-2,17,CASSLGLAGEVIYEQYF,TGTGCCAGCAGCTTGGGACTAGCGGGAGAAGTGATCTACGAGCAGTACTTC
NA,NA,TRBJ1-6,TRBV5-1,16,CASSSSTGDYNSPLHF,TGCGCCAGCAGCTCATCAACAGGTGACTATAATTCACCCCTCCACTTT
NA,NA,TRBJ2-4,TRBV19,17,CASSITLGQLAKNIQYF,TGTGCCAGTAGTATTACACTTGGACAGCTAGCCAAAAACATTCAGTACTTC
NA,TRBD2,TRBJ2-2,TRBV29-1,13,CSSSGTIPGELFF,TGCAGCTCAAGCGGGACTATTCCCGGGGAGCTGTTTTTT
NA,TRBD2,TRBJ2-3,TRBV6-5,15,CASSRLARGADTQYF,TGTGCCAGCAGTCGACTAGCGAGAGGTGCAGATACGCAGTATTTT